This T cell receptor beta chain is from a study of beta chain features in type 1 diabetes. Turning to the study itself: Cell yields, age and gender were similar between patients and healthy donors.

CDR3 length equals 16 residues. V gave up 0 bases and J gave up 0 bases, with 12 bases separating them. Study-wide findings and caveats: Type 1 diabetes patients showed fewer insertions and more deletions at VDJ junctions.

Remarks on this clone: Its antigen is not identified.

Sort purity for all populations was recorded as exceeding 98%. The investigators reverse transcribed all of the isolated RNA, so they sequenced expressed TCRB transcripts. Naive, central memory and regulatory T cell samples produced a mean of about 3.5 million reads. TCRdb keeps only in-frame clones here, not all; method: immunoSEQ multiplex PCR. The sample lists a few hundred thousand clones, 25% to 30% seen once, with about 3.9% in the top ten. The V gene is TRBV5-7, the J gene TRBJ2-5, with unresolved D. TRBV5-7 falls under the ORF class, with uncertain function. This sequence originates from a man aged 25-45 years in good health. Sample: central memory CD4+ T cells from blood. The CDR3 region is CASSLASLWYQETQYF. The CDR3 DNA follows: TGTGCCAGCAGCTTGGCCTCACTATGGTACCAAGAGACCCAGTACTTC.